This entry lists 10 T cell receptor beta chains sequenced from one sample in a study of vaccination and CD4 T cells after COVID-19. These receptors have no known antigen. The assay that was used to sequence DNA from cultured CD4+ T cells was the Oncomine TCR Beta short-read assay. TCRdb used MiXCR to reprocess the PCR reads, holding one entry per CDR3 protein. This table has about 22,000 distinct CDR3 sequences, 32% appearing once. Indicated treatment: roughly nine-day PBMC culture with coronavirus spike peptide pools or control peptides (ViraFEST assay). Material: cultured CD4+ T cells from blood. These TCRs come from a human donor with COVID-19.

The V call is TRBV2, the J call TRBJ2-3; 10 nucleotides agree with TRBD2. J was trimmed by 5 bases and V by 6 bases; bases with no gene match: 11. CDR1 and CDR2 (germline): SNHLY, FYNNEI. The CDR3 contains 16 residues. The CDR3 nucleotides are TGTGCCAGCAGCGACCCTCTAGCGGGGGCCATAGATACGCAGTATTTT. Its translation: CASSDPLAGAIDTQYF.

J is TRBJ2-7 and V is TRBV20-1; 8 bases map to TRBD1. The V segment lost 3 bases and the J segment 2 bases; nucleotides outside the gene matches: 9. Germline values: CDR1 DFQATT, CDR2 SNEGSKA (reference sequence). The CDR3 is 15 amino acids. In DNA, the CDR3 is TGCAGTGCTAGGGGGCGGACAGGGAAAACCTACGAGCAGTACTTC. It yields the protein CSARGRTGKTYEQYF.

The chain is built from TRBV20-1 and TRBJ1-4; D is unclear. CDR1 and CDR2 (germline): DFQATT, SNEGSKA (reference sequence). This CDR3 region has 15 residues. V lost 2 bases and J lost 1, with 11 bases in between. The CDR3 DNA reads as TGCAGTGCTAGACCGTACAGCCAAACTAATGAAAAACTGTTTTTT. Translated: CSARPYSQTNEKLFF.

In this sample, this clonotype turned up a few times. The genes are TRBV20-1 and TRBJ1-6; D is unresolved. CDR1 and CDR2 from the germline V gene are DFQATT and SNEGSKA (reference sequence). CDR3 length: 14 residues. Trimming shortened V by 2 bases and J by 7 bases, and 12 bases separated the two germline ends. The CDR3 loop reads CSARTRVVNSPLHF. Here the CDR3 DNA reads TGCAGTGCTAGAACAAGAGTAGTCAATTCACCCCTCCACTTT.

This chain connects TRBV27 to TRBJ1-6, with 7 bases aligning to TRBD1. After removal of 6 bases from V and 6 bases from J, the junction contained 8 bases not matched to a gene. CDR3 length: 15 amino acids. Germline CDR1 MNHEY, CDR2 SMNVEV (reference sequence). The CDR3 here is CASRDRGHRNSPLHF. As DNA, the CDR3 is TGTGCCAGCAGGGATAGGGGGCATCGTAATTCACCCCTCCACTTT.

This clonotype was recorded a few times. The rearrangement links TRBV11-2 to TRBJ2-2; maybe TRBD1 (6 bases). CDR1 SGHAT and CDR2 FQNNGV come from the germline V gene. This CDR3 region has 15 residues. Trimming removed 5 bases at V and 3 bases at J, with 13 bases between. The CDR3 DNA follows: TGTGCCAGCAGCCTCCAAGGGGGTTACACCGGGGAGCTGTTTTTT. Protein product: CASSLQGGYTGELFF.

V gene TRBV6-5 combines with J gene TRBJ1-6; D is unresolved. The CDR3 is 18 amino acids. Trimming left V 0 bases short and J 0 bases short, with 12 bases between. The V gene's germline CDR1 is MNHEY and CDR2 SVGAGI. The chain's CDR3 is CASSYSGGRSSYNSPLHF. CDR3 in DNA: TGTGCCAGCAGTTACTCTGGCGGTCGGAGCTCCTATAATTCACCCCTCCACTTT.

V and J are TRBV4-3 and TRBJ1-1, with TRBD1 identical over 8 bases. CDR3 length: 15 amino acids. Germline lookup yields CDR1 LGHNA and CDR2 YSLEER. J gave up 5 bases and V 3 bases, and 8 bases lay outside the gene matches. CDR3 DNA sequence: TGCGCCAGCAGCCACCGGGGACAGGCCCAAACTGAAGCTTTCTTT. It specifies CASSHRGQAQTEAFF.

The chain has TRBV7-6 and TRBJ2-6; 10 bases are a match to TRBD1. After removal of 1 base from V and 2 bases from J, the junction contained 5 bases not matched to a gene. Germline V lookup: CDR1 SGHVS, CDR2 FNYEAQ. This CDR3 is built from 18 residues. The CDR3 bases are TGTGCCAGCAGCTTAGTAGGGACAGGGGTTGCTGGGGCCAACGTCCTGACTTTC. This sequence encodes CASSLVGTGVAGANVLTF.

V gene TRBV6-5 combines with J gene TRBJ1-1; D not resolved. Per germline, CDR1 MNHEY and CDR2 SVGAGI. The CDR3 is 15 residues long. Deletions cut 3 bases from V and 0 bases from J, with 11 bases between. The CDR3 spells CASSYFGGVNTEAFF. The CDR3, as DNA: TGTGCCAGCAGTTATTTTGGAGGAGTGAACACTGAAGCTTTCTTT.